The 21 T cell receptor beta chains in this list originate from one sample, sequenced in a study of technical replicates of blood from a few donors. Measured with immunoSEQ multiplex PCR; TCRdb has only the in-frame clones, and not every one. The repertoire includes more than 65,000 clones, approximately 97% of them detected once, and approximately 0.26% sits in the top ten. Sequencing was done on a sample of T cells isolated from PBMCs. The source of these receptors is a human donor in good health.

The rearrangement links TRBV28 to TRBJ2-1; tentatively, D is TRBD1 (5 bases). In germline, CDR1 is MDHEN, CDR2 SYDVKM. V dropped 5 bases and J dropped 0 bases, with 11 bases sitting between them. CDR3 length: 15 residues. This CDR3 reads CASSPPDSSYNEQFF. The CDR3 nucleotides are TGTGCCAGCAGTCCCCCAGACAGCTCCTACAATGAGCAGTTCTTC.

This chain joins TRBV7-9 and TRBJ2-1; no definite D call. Trimming stripped 5 bases from V and 6 bases from J, with 8 bases between. The CDR3 runs 12 residues. Germline CDR1 and CDR2: SEHNR and FQNEAQ (reference sequence). The CDR3: CASSPPSNEQFF. The CDR3, as DNA: TGTGCCAGCAGCCCCCCGAGCAATGAGCAGTTCTTC.

The chain uses TRBV9 and TRBJ1-4; 10 nucleotides match TRBD1. The germline gives CDR1 SGDLS, CDR2 YYNGEE. Trimming at V came to 4 bases and at J to 6 bases, leaving 6 bases not matched to a gene. The CDR3 consists of 15 residues. Here the CDR3 DNA reads TGTGCCAGCAGCCCCCCCGGGACAGGGGATGAAAAACTGTTTTTT. Its protein product is CASSPPGTGDEKLFF.

The V gene is TRBV6-1, the J gene TRBJ2-3; no firm D call. The CDR3 totals 15 residues. Between the trimmed V and J ends, which lost 5 bases and 1 base, there was a span of 13 bases. Germline assignment: CDR1 MNHNS and CDR2 SASEGT. CDR3 DNA: TGTGCCAGCAGTTTCGAGTATCATGGCACAGATACGCAGTATTTT. Protein product: CASSFEYHGTDTQYF.

The chain links TRBV27 to TRBJ2-1; D is uncertain. CDR3 length: 15 residues. Trimming stripped 0 bases from V and 6 bases from J, with 12 bases between. Germline V gives CDR1 MNHEY, CDR2 SMNVEV (reference sequence). CDR3: CASSLSRRVVNEQFF. The CDR3 DNA is TGTGCCAGCAGTTTATCACGACGGGTTGTCAATGAGCAGTTCTTC.

With regard to this clone: Germline and junction disagree at one end, which may indicate a read error. The chain carries TRBV4-1 and TRBJ1-2; D might be TRBD1 (6 bases). Germline V lookup: CDR1 MGHRA, CDR2 YSYEKL. CDR3 size: 11 residues. The CDR3 nucleotides read TGCGCCAGCAGCGCTAACAGGGCGGTATCCTTC. Amino acid sequence: CASSANRAVSF.

The V gene is TRBV19, the J gene TRBJ1-5, with D maybe TRBD1 (6 bases). In germline, CDR1 is LNHDA, CDR2 SQIVND (reference sequence). The V end was cut by 7 bases, the J end by 4 bases, with 14 bases between. This CDR3 comprises 14 residues. CDR3 DNA sequence: TGTGCCAGTAAGGGTAGAGGGGGAAATCAGCCCCAGCATTTT. Translating it yields CASKGRGGNQPQHF.

The CDR3 sequence is CASSVQAHSNQPQHF. Written as DNA, the CDR3 is TGTGCCAGCAGTGTACAGGCCCATAGCAATCAGCCCCAGCATTTT. The genes are TRBV2 and TRBJ1-5; the D gene is possibly TRBD1 (5 bases). Germline V gene lookup returns CDR1 SNHLY and CDR2 FYNNEI. This CDR3 spans 15 amino acids. Trimming shortened V by 4 bases and J by 0 bases, and 10 bases separated the two germline ends.

This clone has more than one count but fewer than ten. The chain carries TRBV5-1 and TRBJ2-7; 7 bases fit TRBD2. J gave up 7 bases and V 2 bases, and 6 bases lay outside the gene matches. The CDR3 has 13 amino acids. The germline V gene has CDR1 SGHRS and CDR2 YFSETQ. As DNA, the CDR3 is TGCGCCAGCAGCTTAGGCCTAGCGGATGAGCAGTACTTC. Translated: CASSLGLADEQYF. Filled out from reference TRBV5-1 and TRBJ2-7, the complete variable domain reads KAGVTQTPRYLIKTRGQQVTLSCSPISGHRSVSWYQQTPGQGLQFLFEYFSETQRNKGNFPGRFSGRQFSNSRSEMNVSTLELGDSALYLCASSLGLADEQYFGPGTRLTVT.

This clone was observed once. The CDR3 coding sequence is TGTGCCAGCAGTACAAGGTTGCCGGGACACGTATACTACGAGCAGTACTTC. Amino acids: CASSTRLPGHVYYEQYF. The chain joins TRBV2 to TRBJ2-7; D perhaps matches TRBD1 (6 bases). This CDR3 comprises 17 residues. The V gene lost 5 bases and the J gene lost 3 bases, with 23 bases spanning the gap. CDR1 is SNHLY, CDR2 FYNNEI, per germline.

The J gene is TRBJ2-7, the V gene TRBV11-2, with a tentative D call TRBD2 (6 bases). The CDR3 is 17 residues long. Germline V gives CDR1 SGHAT, CDR2 FQNNGV. Trimming took 1 base from V and 2 from J, leaving 18 bases between them. CDR3 sequence: CASSLVRLGEVTYEQYF. The CDR3 region has the DNA TGTGCCAGCAGCTTAGTAAGGCTAGGGGAGGTTACCTACGAGCAGTACTTC.

The rearrangement uses TRBV14 and TRBJ1-1; 8 bases map to TRBD1. With V trimmed by 1 base and J by 9 bases, 10 bases remained unmatched. The CDR3 sequence is 15 residues long. Germline assignment: CDR1 SGHDN and CDR2 FVKESK. The DNA of the CDR3 is TGTGCCAGCAGCCAAGTAGCCGACAGGGGCGGACAAGCTTTCTTT. Translated, it gives CASSQVADRGGQAFF.

The chain recombines TRBV5-6 with TRBJ2-7, with 12 bases identical to TRBD2. The V and J ends lost 0 bases and 3 bases, in that order; junction bases with no gene match: 7. Germline loops: CDR1 SGHDT, CDR2 YYEEEE. The length of the CDR3 is 17 residues. CDR3 loop: CASSLEWASGRGYEQYF. CDR3 nucleotides: TGTGCCAGCAGCTTGGAATGGGCTAGCGGGAGGGGCTACGAGCAGTACTTC. The entire variable domain, with the rest obtained from reference TRBV5-6 and TRBJ2-7, is as follows: DAGVTQSPTHLIKTRGQQVTLRCSPKSGHDTVSWYQQALGQGPQFIFQYYEEEERQRGNFPDRFSGHQFPNYSSELNVNALLLGDSALYLCASSLEWASGRGYEQYFGPGTRLTVT.

The genes are TRBV5-1 and TRBJ2-5; 7 bases are a match to TRBD2. The ends lost 3 bases at V and 3 bases at J; junction bases unmatched: 8. Germline V CDR1 and CDR2: SGHRS, YFSETQ. This CDR3 has 15 residues. The CDR3 is CASSWGRGGEETQYF. The CDR3 region has the DNA TGCGCCAGCAGCTGGGGCCGGGGAGGGGAAGAGACCCAGTACTTC.

CDR3 region: CASSLRGSAHEQYF. In nucleotides, the CDR3 is TGCGCCAGCAGCTTGAGAGGATCCGCACACGAGCAGTACTTC. The rearrangement uses TRBV5-1 and TRBJ2-7; D unresolved. The ends were cut back, 1 base at V and 5 bases at J, with 13 bases in the middle. CDR3 length: 14 amino acids. Germline V lookup: CDR1 SGHRS, CDR2 YFSETQ.

V is TRBV10-1 and J is TRBJ2-3, with 12 bases lining up with TRBD2. The CDR3 runs to 19 residues. CDR1 is WNHNN, CDR2 SYGVQD, per germline (reference sequence). The V and J ends lost 4 bases and 1 base, in that order; junction bases with no gene match: 12. CDR3 protein: CASSGEGLAGGPGTDTQYF. The CDR3 DNA follows: TGCGCCAGCAGTGGAGAAGGGCTAGCGGGAGGGCCCGGCACAGATACGCAGTATTTT.

The rearrangement joins TRBV19 to TRBJ2-3; 8 bases are shared with TRBD2. CDR1 and CDR2 from the germline V gene are LNHDA and SQIVND (reference sequence). Trimming took 7 bases from V and 1 from J; bases not matched to a gene: 7. This CDR3 comprises 15 residues. DNA for the CDR3: TGTGCCAGTACCCCCCCGGGAGGGCGCACAGATACGCAGTATTTT. This gives the protein CASTPPGGRTDTQYF.

V gene TRBV9 combines with J gene TRBJ1-1; 11 bases align to TRBD1. Germline lookup yields CDR1 SGDLS and CDR2 YYNGEE. The CDR3 has 14 amino acids. V shed 2 bases, J shed 11 bases, and the junction held 8 bases outside the gene matches. Here the CDR3 reads CASSVDWGDRGAFF. The CDR3 nucleotides read TGTGCCAGCAGCGTCGACTGGGGGGACAGGGGGGCTTTCTTT.

This clone was observed once. The chain links TRBV29-1 to TRBJ2-5; 10 bases fit TRBD1. This CDR3 spans 16 amino acids. J was trimmed by 4 bases and V by 1 base; bases with no gene match: 9. Germline CDR1 SQVTM, CDR2 ANQGSEA. CDR3: CSVEVIGTGEGETQYF. Written as DNA, the CDR3 is TGCAGCGTTGAAGTAATAGGGACAGGGGAAGGAGAGACCCAGTACTTC. Using reference TRBV29-1 and TRBJ2-5 for the parts outside the CDR3, the full variable domain is SAVISQKPSRDICQRGTSLTIQCQVDSQVTMMFWYRQQPGQSLTLIATANQGSEATYESGFVIDKFPISRPNLTFSTLTVSNMSPEDSSIYLCSVEVIGTGEGETQYFGPGTRLLVL.

The V and J genes are TRBV10-3 and TRBJ1-1, with D possibly being TRBD1 (5 bases). The CDR3 sequence is 13 residues long. V was cut by 7 bases and J by 6 bases, with 15 bases left in between. The germline V gene has CDR1 ENHRY and CDR2 SYGVKD. The CDR3 DNA is TGTGCCATCACAGGAGGGGCGGACGCTGAAGCTTTCTTT. Translated: CAITGGADAEAFF.

This clone was picked up one time. The chain carries TRBV28 and TRBJ2-5, with 8 nucleotides matching TRBD2. From germline, CDR1 is MDHEN and CDR2 SYDVKM. After removal of 5 bases from V and 9 bases from J, the junction contained 5 bases not matched to a gene. CDR3 length: 12 residues. The CDR3 bases are TGTGCCAGCAGTCAGGGACTAGGGGCCCAGTACTTC. Its protein product is CASSQGLGAQYF.